Included here is one T cell receptor (beta chain) sequence, with context. This sample stems from a study of cytomegalovirus exposure and HLA in healthy donors. The PCR used 60 Vbeta and 13 Jbeta primers. The repertoire was sequenced with immunoSEQ multiplex PCR; TCRdb's copy has only in-frame clones and lacks some. This table holds over 150,000 clones, around three quarters found once. Each donor was healthy, and each was a bone marrow donor. CDR3 length: 13 amino acids. Between the trimmed V and J ends, which lost 0 bases and 7 bases, there was a span of 9 bases. Per the germline V gene, CDR1 is LGHNT and CDR2 is FRNRAP.

This chain links TRBV12-5 with TRBJ1-2; D is unresolved. Sequencing was carried out using PBMCs. The clonotype was recovered from a woman aged 50 to 60 in good health and CMV-seropositive. The CDR3 reads CASGLVPEGGYTF. CDR3 coding DNA: TGTGCTAGTGGTTTGGTCCCCGAGGGTGGCTACACCTTC.